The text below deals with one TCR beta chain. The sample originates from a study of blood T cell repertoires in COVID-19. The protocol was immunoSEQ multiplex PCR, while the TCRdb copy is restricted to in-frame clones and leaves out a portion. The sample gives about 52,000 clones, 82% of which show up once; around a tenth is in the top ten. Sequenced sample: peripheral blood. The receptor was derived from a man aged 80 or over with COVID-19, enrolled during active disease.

CDR3 sequence reads: CSVGASNEKLFF. As DNA, the CDR3 is TGCAGCGTGGGCGCCTCTAATGAAAAACTGTTTTTT. The chain carries TRBV29-1 and TRBJ1-4, with D hard to call. The CDR3 extends over 12 amino acids. The germline V gene has CDR1 SQVTM and CDR2 ANQGSEA. V gave up 6 bases and J gave up 3 bases, with 8 bases separating them.